This is a list of T cell receptor beta chains from one sample in a study of CD8 T cells in Susac syndrome. In TCRdb, the immunoSEQ multiplex PCR reads were re-called with MiXCR into one record per CDR3 protein. The profile shows under 200,000 distinct CDR3 sequences, 85% to 95% of them singletons. Sequencing was carried out using CD4+ T cells from PBMCs. All receptors derive from a human donor in good health. The CDR3 runs from the conserved cysteine through the conserved F or W. A D gene is named only where the DNA matches it firmly. Only some rows state a clone size, as once, few, many or a class for expanded clones.

TRBV12-3/TRBV12-4,TRBJ2-1,NA,14,NA,CASTIGASLGEQFF,TGTGCCAGCACCATAGGGGCTAGTTTAGGCGAGCAGTTCTTC
TRBV29-1,TRBJ2-3,once,13,NA,CSVEFSDTDTQYF,TGCAGCGTTGAATTTTCTGACACAGATACGCAGTATTTT
TRBV3-1,TRBJ1-2,NA,15,NA,CASSQFGSPFYGYTF,TGTGCCAGCAGCCAATTCGGCAGTCCCTTCTATGGCTACACCTTC
TRBV28,TRBJ1-1,NA,12,NA,CASRRDPGGAFF,TGTGCCAGCAGACGGGACCCCGGAGGAGCTTTCTTT
TRBV7-2,TRBJ2-7,NA,16,TRBD1,CASSIEVGQGIYEQYF,TGTGCCAGCAGTATAGAGGTGGGACAGGGCATATACGAGCAGTACTTC
TRBV20-1,TRBJ2-3,NA,17,NA,CSAQIPSGPRDTDTQYF,TGCAGTGCCCAAATCCCCAGCGGACCGCGAGACACAGATACGCAGTATTTT
TRBV20-1,TRBJ1-2,NA,13,TRBD1,CSARPTGNYGYTF,TGCAGTGCTAGACCGACAGGGAACTATGGCTACACCTTC
TRBV3-1,TRBJ2-7,NA,13,NA,CASSLTGVNEQYF,TGTGCCAGCAGCCTGACAGGTGTGAACGAGCAGTACTTC
TRBV29-1,TRBJ1-1,NA,12,NA,CSVGPERTGAFF,TGCAGCGTTGGTCCAGAAAGGACCGGTGCTTTCTTT
TRBV7-9,TRBJ2-1,NA,12,NA,CASSPDNNEQFF,TGTGCCAGCAGCCCCGACAACAATGAGCAGTTCTTC
TRBV6-5,TRBJ2-5,once,14,NA,CASSLQRGGETQYF,TGTGCCAGCAGTTTACAGAGGGGGGGGGAGACCCAGTACTTC
TRBV13,TRBJ2-1,NA,15,NA,CASSLGPNSYNEQFF,TGTGCCAGCAGCTTAGGACCCAACTCCTACAATGAGCAGTTCTTC
TRBV20-1,TRBJ1-6,NA,14,TRBD1,CSARRTGGGSPLHF,TGCAGTGCTAGGAGGACAGGGGGTGGCTCACCCCTCCACTTT
TRBV20-1,TRBJ1-1,NA,13,NA,CSARGEIDTEAFF,TGCAGTGCTAGAGGGGAAATAGACACTGAAGCTTTCTTT
TRBV27,TRBJ2-5,NA,14,NA,CASSKVVGRETQYF,TGTGCCAGCAGTAAGGTGGTGGGGCGAGAGACCCAGTACTTC
TRBV16,TRBJ2-5,NA,15,NA,CASTDRGADQETQYF,TGTGCCAGCACCGATCGGGGAGCCGACCAAGAGACCCAGTACTTC
TRBV7-2,TRBJ2-7,NA,14,NA,CASSFAGQAYEQYF,TGTGCCAGCAGCTTTGCGGGACAAGCCTACGAGCAGTACTTC
TRBV29-1,TRBJ1-2,NA,12,TRBD1,CSAQGADYGYTF,TGCAGCGCCCAGGGGGCCGACTATGGCTACACCTTC